Listed below are T cell receptor beta chains from one sample, sequenced in a study of cytomegalovirus exposure and HLA in healthy donors. Libraries were prepared by immunoSEQ multiplex PCR; TCRdb keeps only in-frame clonotypes and omits some of them. The sample includes under 400,000 clones, approximately 86% of them seen just once. Sequenced input: PBMCs. The receptor set was obtained from a young man in good health and CMV-seronegative. The CDR3 runs from the conserved cysteine through the conserved F or W. The D gene is left open where the match is weak. The size field is filled for only some rows; it gives once, few, many or a size class.

>TRBV12-2|.|TRBJ1-4|.
CARPRTGNEKLFF
TGTGCAAGGCCGAGGACGGGGAATGAAAAACTGTTTTTT
>TRBV13|.|TRBJ1-1|TRBD1
CASSRTGTGTMNTEAFF
TGTGCCAGCAGCCGAACCGGGACAGGGACCATGAACACTGAAGCTTTCTTT
>TRBV19|few|TRBJ1-1|TRBD1
CASSTQTGGTEAFF
TGTGCCAGTAGTACCCAAACAGGGGGCACTGAAGCTTTCTTT
>TRBV7-9|.|TRBJ2-2|TRBD2
CASSSPLGGGAKDTGELFF
TGTGCCAGCAGCTCCCCACTGGGCGGGGGGGCGAAGGACACCGGGGAGCTGTTTTTT
>TRBV4-3|.|TRBJ1-1|.
CASSQDRVGTEAFF
TGCGCCAGCAGCCAAGACAGGGTCGGCACTGAAGCTTTCTTT
>TRBV7-9|.|TRBJ2-5|TRBD1
CASSFGQGQETQYF
TGTGCCAGCAGCTTCGGACAGGGCCAAGAGACCCAGTACTTC
>TRBV20-1|.|TRBJ2-7|.
CSVPARGEQYF
TGCAGTGTCCCGGCAAGAGGCGAGCAGTACTTC
>TRBV30|.|TRBJ2-2|.
CAWSDPGGVVTGELFF
TGTGCCTGGAGTGACCCTGGGGGCGTCGTAACCGGGGAGCTGTTTTTT
>TRBV7-8|.|TRBJ2-1|TRBD1
CASSLRGQGGYNEQFF
TGTGCCAGCAGCCTCCGGGGACAGGGGGGATACAATGAGCAGTTCTTC
>TRBV6-5|.|TRBJ2-7|TRBD1
CASSYYRGNYEQYF
TGTGCCAGCAGTTACTACAGGGGAAACTACGAGCAGTACTTC
>TRBV5-1|.|TRBJ2-3|TRBD2
CASKLAGTSTDTQYF
TGCGCCAGCAAGCTAGCGGGGACTAGCACAGATACGCAGTATTTT
>TRBV9|.|TRBJ2-3|.
CASSGGDPDTQYF
TGTGCCAGCAGCGGGGGCGATCCAGATACGCAGTATTTT
>TRBV4-1|once|TRBJ2-3|TRBD2
CASTSGGAVVPTDTQYF
TGCGCCAGCACCAGCGGGGGGGCCGTGGTCCCCACAGATACGCAGTATTTT
>TRBV7-6|.|TRBJ1-2|.
CASSLAQAGANYGYTF
TGTGCCAGCAGCTTAGCGCAGGCAGGGGCCAACTATGGCTACACCTTC
>TRBV28|.|TRBJ2-1|.
CASSPHPYVEQFF
TGTGCCAGCAGTCCCCACCCCTATGTTGAGCAGTTCTTC